The source of this T cell receptor (beta chain) is a study of blood T cell repertoires in COVID-19. On the study more broadly: Sample material is recorded as cDNA or gDNA derived from T cells, B-cell-depleted T cells, or PBMCs.

CDR1 and CDR2 (germline): DFQATT, SNEGSKA (reference sequence). V was clipped by 3 bases and J by 8 bases, with 13 bases between them. The CDR3 sequence is 12 residues long. As originally analysed: Amplification of reference gene primers provided the estimated nucleated cell counts. Sequencing was performed with immunoSEQ multiplex PCR; in TCRdb, only in-frame clones are kept and a portion is missing. V and J calls and clone size are copied from that table; D and trimming were computed from the DNA. The table has about 270,000 clones, 82% seen once. The sequenced sample consisted of peripheral blood. The clonotype was recovered from a woman under 30 with acute or convalescent COVID-19. The chain combines TRBV20-1 with TRBJ1-2, with D possibly TRBD1 on 6 matching bases. CDR3 region: CSASNRVGGYTF. The CDR3, as DNA: TGCAGTGCTAGTAACAGGGTGGGCGGCTACACCTTC.